These 24 T cell receptor beta chains share one sample of origin, sequenced in a study of T-cell reconstitution after alpha-beta-depleted transplantation in children. Unique molecular identifiers tagged the TCRbeta library. TCRdb itself ran the PCR reads through MiXCR, one entry per CDR3 protein. The sample lists some 460,000 distinct CDR3 sequences, 15% to 20% occurring once. Sequenced here: PBMCs, mostly from graft donor cells, sampled 360 days after TCRalphabeta/CD19-depleted stem cell transplant. These receptors were collected from a boy younger than two who had a stem cell transplant for Wiskott-Aldrich syndrome, so the T cells may come from the graft donor.

The chain combines TRBV10-2 with TRBJ2-3; D not certain. There are 12 residues in the CDR3. V was shortened by 0 bases and J by 7 bases, with 5 bases between the two germline ends. Germline CDR1 is WSHSY and CDR2 is SAAADI. The CDR3 spells CASSESFYTQYF. Written as DNA, the CDR3 is TGCGCCAGCAGTGAGTCTTTCTATACGCAGTATTTT.

This clonotype was picked up a small number of times. This sequence joins TRBV12-3 or TRBV12-4 and TRBJ2-5, with 9 positions matching TRBD1. This CDR3 spans 14 amino acids. The J segment lost 3 bases and the V segment lost 7 bases, leaving 6 bases of the junction unmatched. CDR3 amino acids: CASTEGQGKETQYF. CDR3 DNA: TGTGCCAGCACCGAGGGACAGGGAAAAGAGACCCAGTACTTC.

J is TRBJ2-2 and V is TRBV10-3, with 8 nucleotides matching TRBD2. CDR3 length: 17 amino acids. The ends lost 0 bases at V and 2 bases at J; junction bases unmatched: 5. Per germline, CDR1 ENHRY and CDR2 SYGVKD. The CDR3 sequence is CAISESTRGGNTGELFF. As DNA, the CDR3 is TGTGCCATCAGTGAGTCGACTCGGGGGGGTAACACCGGGGAGCTGTTTTTT.

This clonotype was found a few times. The chain uses TRBV20-1 and TRBJ2-5; 8 nucleotides agree with TRBD1. Trimming removed 4 bases from V and 5 bases from J; junction bases left unmatched: 9. CDR1 and CDR2 (germline): DFQATT, SNEGSKA (reference sequence). This CDR3 has 14 amino acids. In nucleotides, the CDR3 is TGCAGTGCTACATTGACAGGGGCAGGGGAGACCCAGTACTTC. Translating gives CSATLTGAGETQYF.

There are a few counts of this clonotype. This chain joins TRBV15 and TRBJ2-7, with D hard to call. Germline V gives CDR1 LNHNV, CDR2 YYDKDF (reference sequence). This CDR3 has 15 residues. The V and J ends lost 0 bases and 4 bases respectively, with 13 bases between them. The CDR3 reads CATSRDDTPYYEQYF. CDR3 sequence (DNA): TGTGCCACCAGCAGAGATGACACCCCGTATTACGAGCAGTACTTC.

The rearrangement joins TRBV10-3 to TRBJ1-2; a possible D gene is TRBD1 (5 bases). In germline, CDR1 is ENHRY, CDR2 SYGVKD. The CDR3 runs 14 residues. V was shortened by 2 bases and J by 4 bases, with 11 bases between the two germline ends. CDR3 loop: CAISEIRDFYGYTF. The CDR3, as DNA: TGTGCCATCAGTGAGATTAGGGACTTCTATGGCTACACCTTC.

V gene TRBV29-1 combines with J gene TRBJ2-7; 11 positions match TRBD2. CDR1 is SQVTM and CDR2 is ANQGSEA in the germline V gene. The CDR3 is 14 residues long. The V gene end was trimmed by 8 bases and the J gene end by 1 base; junction bases not matched to a gene: 7. CDR3 sequence reads: CSIRLAGRSYEQYF. The DNA for the CDR3 is TGCAGCATCCGACTAGCGGGGAGGTCCTACGAGCAGTACTTC.

In this sample, this clonotype turned up many times. V is TRBV3-1 and J is TRBJ2-1, with D perhaps matching TRBD2 (6 bases). Germline loops: CDR1 LGHDT, CDR2 YNNKEL (reference sequence). The CDR3 is 15 residues long. Trimming shortened V by 1 base and J by 13 bases, and 20 bases separated the two germline ends. The CDR3 coding sequence is TGTGCCAGCAGCCAAGCTGCAGGAGGGTTCTCTCAACAGTTCTTC. Encoded protein: CASSQAAGGFSQQFF.

Ten or more counts support this clonotype. The chain carries TRBV18 and TRBJ2-3; D is perhaps TRBD2 (5 bases). The V end lost 3 bases, the J end lost 2 bases, and 21 bases lay between the germline ends. CDR3 size: 18 residues. From germline, CDR1 is KGHSH and CDR2 LQKENI. The CDR3 spells CASSPAGSSPAHTDTQYF. The CDR3 DNA reads as TGTGCCAGCTCACCGGCGGGCAGTTCCCCAGCGCACACAGATACGCAGTATTTT.

In this sample, this clonotype turned up a few times. Here the CDR3 DNA reads TGTGCCAGCAGCTTTACAGGTCCTGAGCAGTTCTTC. Protein sequence: CASSFTGPEQFF. V and J are TRBV11-2 and TRBJ2-1; D may be TRBD1 (5 bases). The V gene's germline CDR1 is SGHAT and CDR2 FQNNGV. This CDR3 has 12 residues. V shed 3 bases and J shed 9 bases, with 9 bases lying between them.

This clonotype has more than one count but fewer than ten. This may be a read error: a much more frequent sequence differs by one nucleotide. The chain is built from TRBV10-3 and TRBJ2-1; 9 bases agree with TRBD1. The CDR3 covers 14 residues. Germline V gene data show CDR1 as ENHRY and CDR2 as SYGVKD. Trimming cost V 6 bases and J 3 bases; bases outside gene matches: 3. CDR3 region: CAISRDRDYNEQFF. The CDR3 DNA is TGTGCCATCAGCCGGGACAGGGACTACAATGAGCAGTTCTTC.

The chain combines TRBV20-1 with TRBJ2-1; 13 nucleotides match TRBD2. The CDR3 has 17 amino acids. Unmatched junction bases numbered 11, after V lost 5 bases and J lost 4 bases. From germline, CDR1 is DFQATT and CDR2 SNEGSKA (reference sequence). This CDR3 reads CSAYTSGGVASYNEQFF. CDR3 nucleotide sequence: TGCAGTGCTTATACTAGCGGGGGGGTGGCCTCTTACAATGAGCAGTTCTTC.

The chain joins TRBV7-6 to TRBJ2-3; the D gene is possibly TRBD2 (5 bases). Trimming removed 1 base from V and 6 bases from J, with 17 bases in between. The CDR3 runs 16 residues. CDR1 and CDR2 from the germline V gene are SGHVS and FNYEAQ. This CDR3 is CASSLGLATTLDTQYF. The CDR3 coding sequence is TGTGCCAGCAGCTTAGGGCTAGCAACTACCTTGGATACGCAGTATTTT.

In this sample, this clonotype turned up many times. The J gene is TRBJ2-7, the V gene TRBV24-1; 8 bases map to TRBD1. V gave up 10 bases and J gave up 2 bases; unmatched junction bases: 9. The V gene's germline CDR1 is KGHDR and CDR2 SFDVKD. The CDR3 has 14 amino acids. The CDR3 DNA reads as TGTGCCACTAGCCCTGCAGGGGGCGCCTACGAGCAGTACTTC. This encodes CATSPAGGAYEQYF.

A few counts support this clonotype. The rearrangement links TRBV20-1 to TRBJ2-2; either TRBD1 or TRBD2 may supply D (6 bases each). The CDR3 has 15 residues. The V end lost 3 bases, the J end lost 1 base, and 12 bases lay between the germline ends. Germline CDR1 reads DFQATT; CDR2 reads SNEGSKA (reference sequence). CDR3 nucleotides: TGCAGTGCTAGGTTTCGGGGGCTGAACACCGGGGAGCTGTTTTTT. Translation: CSARFRGLNTGELFF.

The V call is TRBV20-1, the J call TRBJ2-7; no clear D gene. Germline lookup yields CDR1 DFQATT and CDR2 SNEGSKA (reference sequence). V shed 3 bases and J shed 5 bases, with 8 bases lying between them. CDR3 length equals 11 residues. The chain's CDR3 is CSASLSDEQYF. In DNA form, the CDR3 reads TGCAGTGCTAGTCTCAGTGACGAGCAGTACTTC.

The chain combines TRBV12-3 or TRBV12-4 with TRBJ2-3; D perhaps matches TRBD1 (6 bases). This CDR3 is built from 18 residues. V lost 8 bases to trimming and J lost 0 bases, with 24 bases between them. The chain's CDR3 is CASSGSGQLLSSTDTQYF. The CDR3 coding sequence is TGTGCCAGCTCTGGTAGTGGACAGCTCCTCTCTAGCACAGATACGCAGTATTTT.

This clonotype was picked up a small number of times. The genes are TRBV20-1 and TRBJ2-5; the match to TRBD2 covers 13 bases. The CDR3 has 15 residues. Germline CDR1 DFQATT, CDR2 SNEGSKA (reference sequence). Trimming cost V 3 bases and J 4 bases; bases outside gene matches: 5. The CDR3: CSASTSGRARETQYF. The CDR3 region has the DNA TGCAGTGCTAGCACTAGCGGGAGGGCCAGAGAGACCCAGTACTTC.

This clonotype occurred a few times. V usage is TRBV2 and J usage is TRBJ2-1; D is possibly TRBD2 (6 bases). CDR1 and CDR2 (germline): SNHLY, FYNNEI. This CDR3 has 14 amino acids. V gave up 6 bases and J gave up 1 base, with 10 bases separating them. This CDR3 reads CASRPAGSYNEQFF. For the CDR3, the DNA is TGTGCCAGCAGGCCAGCGGGTTCCTACAATGAGCAGTTCTTC.

Only a few counts were recorded for this clonotype. This rearrangement joins TRBV5-1 to TRBJ2-6; D gene uncertain. Germline CDR1 and CDR2: SGHRS and YFSETQ. Trimming left V 5 bases short and J 1 base short, with 7 bases between. This CDR3 contains 14 residues. The CDR3 sequence: CASRYRSGANVLTF. The CDR3 DNA sequence: TGCGCCAGCAGATATCGTTCTGGGGCCAACGTCCTGACTTTC.

This clonotype was detected a few times. The chain links TRBV5-1 to TRBJ2-1; TRBD2 aligns across 12 bases. CDR1 SGHRS and CDR2 YFSETQ come from the germline V gene. The V and J ends lost 3 bases and 0 bases, in that order; junction bases with no gene match: 1. The CDR3 is 16 amino acids. The CDR3 region is CASSWTSGNSYNEQFF. The CDR3 DNA reads TGCGCCAGCAGCTGGACTAGCGGGAACTCCTACAATGAGCAGTTCTTC.

CDR3: CASSQWRAPRTDTQYF. The CDR3 DNA is TGCGCCAGCAGCCAATGGCGAGCGCCCCGCACAGATACGCAGTATTTT. The rearrangement uses TRBV4-1 and TRBJ2-3; no reliable D call. V was clipped by 2 bases and J by 1 base, with 13 bases between them. The germline V gene encodes CDR1 MGHRA and CDR2 YSYEKL. The CDR3 has 16 amino acids.

This clonotype was found a few times. The V and J genes are TRBV7-2 and TRBJ2-1, with TRBD1 matching 11 bases. Losses at the gene ends were 5 bases for V and 10 bases for J; bases not matched to a gene: 13. The CDR3 is made up of 16 amino acids. Germline V gives CDR1 SGHTA, CDR2 FQGNSA. CDR3 nucleotides: TGTGCCAGCAGCCTAACGGACAGGGGGCTGACGGGGGAGCAGTTCTTC. Translated, it gives CASSLTDRGLTGEQFF.

The chain joins TRBV28 to TRBJ2-7; the D gene is possibly TRBD2 (5 bases). CDR3 length: 14 amino acids. Germline-derived CDR1 and CDR2 are MDHEN and SYDVKM. Trimming stripped 6 bases from V and 2 bases from J, with 14 bases between. The CDR3 loop is CASRVVDFPYEQYF. Here the CDR3 DNA reads TGTGCCAGCAGGGTAGTGGACTTTCCCTACGAGCAGTACTTC.